This T cell receptor (beta chain) was obtained from a study of Ad26.COV2.S vaccination and SARS-CoV-2 variants. Measured with immunoSEQ multiplex PCR; TCRdb has only the in-frame clones, and not every one. The sample records hundreds of thousands of clones, over 75% being singletons. Per the germline V gene, CDR1 is LNHDA and CDR2 is SQIVND (reference sequence). CDR3 length: 14 residues. V was trimmed by 1 base and J by 2 bases, leaving 8 bases between them. Described treatment: around 19 received Ad26.COV2.S at low or high dose, single or two shots; 5 received placebo; per-sample allocation not given. Sampling happened 63 days after the first vaccine or placebo injection. Expression of Wuhan-strain SARS-CoV-2 spike came from the Ad26 vector that formed the vaccine.

The source is a person between 18 and 65 years old who received the Ad26.COV2.S COVID-19 vaccine or a placebo. Source: peripheral blood, taken in a trial of Ad26.COV2.S vaccine versus placebo. The J gene is TRBJ1-2, the V gene TRBV19; TRBD1 is a possible D gene (6 bases). In DNA, the CDR3 is TGTGCCAGTAGTATAGGACAGGACAACTATGGCTACACCTTC. This codes for CASSIGQDNYGYTF. Full variable domain (rest looked up from reference TRBV19 and TRBJ1-2): DGGITQSPKYLFRKEGQNVTLSCEQNLNHDAMYWYRQDPGQGLRLIYYSQIVNDFQKGDIAEGYSVSREKKESFPLTVTSAQKNPTAFYLCASSIGQDNYGYTFGSGTRLTVV.